This TCR beta chain was sequenced for a study of blood T cells in healthy people across ages. The table lists this clonotype with many counts. The antigen is unknown. Notes on the study in general: Among long-lived donors, naive CD4+ cells were more numerous and diversity higher than in aged donors.

Sample-barcoded 5' priming and a J-beta primer mix drove a second PCR of about 6 to 12 cycles. MiXCR, applied by TCRdb to the 5' RACE reads, yields one record per CDR3 protein. The sample records about 640,000 distinct CDR3 sequences, approximately 30% being singletons. Sequencing used blood. The sequence derives from a woman older than 75 in good health.

The CDR3 protein is CASSPGGQGQLRGYTF. The CDR3 nucleotides are TGTGCCAGCAGCCCAGGCGGACAGGGACAATTGCGCGGCTACACCTTC. This chain links TRBV9 with TRBJ1-2, with 8 nucleotides matching TRBD1. CDR1 is SGDLS and CDR2 is YYNGEE in the germline V gene. The length of the CDR3 is 16 residues. V gave up 4 bases and J gave up 8 bases; unmatched junction bases: 16.